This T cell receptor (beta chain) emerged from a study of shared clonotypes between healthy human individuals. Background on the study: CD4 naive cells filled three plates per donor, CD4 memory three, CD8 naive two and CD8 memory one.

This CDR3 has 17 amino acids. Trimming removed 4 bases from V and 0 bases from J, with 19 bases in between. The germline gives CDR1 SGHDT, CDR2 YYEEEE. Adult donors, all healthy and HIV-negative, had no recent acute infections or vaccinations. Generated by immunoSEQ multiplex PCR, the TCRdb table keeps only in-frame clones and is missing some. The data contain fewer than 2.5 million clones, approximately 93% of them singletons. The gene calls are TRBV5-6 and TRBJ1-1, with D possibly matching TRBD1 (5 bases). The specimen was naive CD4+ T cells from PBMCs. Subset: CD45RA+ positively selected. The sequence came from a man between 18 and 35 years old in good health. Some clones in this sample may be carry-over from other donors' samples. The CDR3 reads CASSPLKRDFLNTEAFF. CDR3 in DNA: TGTGCCAGCAGCCCGCTAAAAAGGGACTTCCTGAACACTGAAGCTTTCTTT.